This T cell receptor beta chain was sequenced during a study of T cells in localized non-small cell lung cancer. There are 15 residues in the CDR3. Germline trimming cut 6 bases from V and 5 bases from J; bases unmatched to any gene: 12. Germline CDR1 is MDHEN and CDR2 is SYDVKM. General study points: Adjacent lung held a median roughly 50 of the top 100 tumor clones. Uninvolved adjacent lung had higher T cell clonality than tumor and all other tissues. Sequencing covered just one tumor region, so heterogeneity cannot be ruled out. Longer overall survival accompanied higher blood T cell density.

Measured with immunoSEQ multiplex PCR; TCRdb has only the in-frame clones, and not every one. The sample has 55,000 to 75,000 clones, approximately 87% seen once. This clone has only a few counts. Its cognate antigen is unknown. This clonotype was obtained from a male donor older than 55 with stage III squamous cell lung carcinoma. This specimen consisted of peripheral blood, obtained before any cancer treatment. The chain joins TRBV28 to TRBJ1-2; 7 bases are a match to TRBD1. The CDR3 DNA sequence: TGTGCCAGCAGCCCTACCGACAGGGAAACATATGGCTACACCTTC. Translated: CASSPTDRETYGYTF.